The next 30 T cell receptor beta chains were all read from a single sample in a study of shared clonotypes between healthy human individuals. The method was immunoSEQ multiplex PCR; TCRdb's version includes in-frame clones alone and lacks a portion of them. The sample has about 2.3 million clones, 85% to 95% seen once; the top ten hold about 0.39%. The specimen sequenced was naive CD4+ T cells from PBMCs. Subset described: CD45RA+ positively selected. These receptors all stem from a man younger than 35 in good health. Some clones in this sample may be carry-over from other donors' samples.

The V gene is TRBV19, the J gene TRBJ1-5; 7 nucleotides align to TRBD1. After removal of 9 bases from V and 1 base from J, the junction contained 12 bases not matched to a gene. CDR1 is LNHDA and CDR2 is SQIVND in the germline V gene (reference sequence). This CDR3 is 16 amino acids long. The CDR3 nucleotides are TGTGCCAGCGATGGGGGCAGGGGGTACAGCAATCAGCCCCAGCATTTT. Amino acids: CASDGGRGYSNQPQHF.

The chain has TRBV29-1 and TRBJ2-3; a possible D gene is TRBD2 (6 bases). There are 13 residues in the CDR3. The germline V and J ends were trimmed by 7 bases and 5 bases, with 16 bases remaining between them. Germline assignment: CDR1 SQVTM and CDR2 ANQGSEA. Here the CDR3 DNA reads TGCAGCGCTTACCGGGACTCGGTAGATACGCAGTATTTT. Its protein product is CSAYRDSVDTQYF.

The genes are TRBV28 and TRBJ2-1, with D tentatively TRBD2 (6 bases). Trimming left V 5 bases short and J 0 bases short, with 11 bases between. CDR1 is MDHEN and CDR2 is SYDVKM in the germline V gene. This CDR3 contains 15 residues. CDR3 sequence: CASSPGLFSYNEQFF. As DNA, the CDR3 is TGTGCCAGCAGTCCGGGACTCTTCTCCTACAATGAGCAGTTCTTC. The full variable domain, rest sourced from reference TRBV28 and TRBJ2-1, is DVKVTQSSRYLVKRTGEKVFLECVQDMDHENMFWYRQDPGLGLRLIYFSYDVKMKEKGDIPEGYSVSREKKERFSLILESASTNQTSMYLCASSPGLFSYNEQFFGPGTRLTVL.

In regard to this clone: Other DNA sequences in this sample translate to the same CDR3. This chain uses TRBV28 with TRBJ2-7; D may correspond to TRBD1 or TRBD2 (5 bases each). Trimming left V 5 bases short and J 2 bases short, with 16 bases between. Germline CDR1 reads MDHEN; CDR2 reads SYDVKM. The CDR3 extends over 15 amino acids. CDR3 region: CASSLGTRPPYEQYF. Here the CDR3 DNA reads TGTGCCAGCAGTCTAGGGACCCGCCCTCCCTACGAGCAGTACTTC.

This chain connects TRBV7-6 to TRBJ2-7; TRBD1 matches 9 bases. The CDR3 has 12 amino acids. J was trimmed by 6 bases and V by 4 bases; bases with no gene match: 1. CDR1 SGHVS and CDR2 FNYEAQ come from the germline V gene. The CDR3 loop reads CASSYRGLEQYF. The CDR3 DNA follows: TGTGCCAGCAGCTACAGGGGGCTCGAGCAGTACTTC.

The rearrangement links TRBV6-1 to TRBJ1-1; D not certain. This CDR3 is built from 13 residues. The germline V gene has CDR1 MNHNS and CDR2 SASEGT. Trimming removed 6 bases at V and 0 bases at J, with 8 bases between. The CDR3 DNA follows: TGTGCCAGCAGAGGACGGGTGAACACTGAAGCTTTCTTT. Residues: CASRGRVNTEAFF.

This rearrangement joins TRBV18 to TRBJ1-2, with D tentatively TRBD1 (5 bases). V lost 5 bases to trimming and J lost 8 bases, with 24 bases between them. Germline-derived CDR1 and CDR2 are KGHSH and LQKENI. This CDR3 contains 16 residues. CDR3 loop: CASSTSRDLGLEGYTF. The CDR3 coding sequence is TGTGCCAGCTCAACCTCCCGGGACCTAGGACTGGAGGGCTACACCTTC.

V and J are TRBV6-1 and TRBJ1-2; 7 nucleotides agree with TRBD1. The CDR3 contains 16 residues. The germline V gene encodes CDR1 MNHNS and CDR2 SASEGT. After removal of 0 bases from V and 8 bases from J, the junction contained 12 bases not matched to a gene. CDR3 residues: CASSEAAGTANLGYTF. In nucleotides, the CDR3 is TGTGCCAGCAGTGAAGCAGCCGGGACAGCGAACTTAGGCTACACCTTC.

The rearrangement joins TRBV19 to TRBJ1-2; D gene uncertain. Germline V lookup: CDR1 LNHDA, CDR2 SQIVND (reference sequence). This CDR3 contains 12 residues. V shed 6 bases and J shed 2 bases, with 7 bases lying between them. The DNA for the CDR3 is TGTGCCAGTAGCCCGTACAACTATGGCTACACCTTC. This translates into CASSPYNYGYTF.

The V call is TRBV14, the J call TRBJ2-7; no definite D call. Trimming removed 1 base at V and 6 bases at J, with 19 bases between. Germline V gene data show CDR1 as SGHDN and CDR2 as FVKESK. CDR3 length: 16 amino acids. CDR3 nucleotides: TGTGCCAGCAGCCAAGGCCCCTCCGCCGGCCAACTCGAGCAGTACTTC. It is translated as CASSQGPSAGQLEQYF.

The V and J genes are TRBV6-6 and TRBJ2-5; D might be TRBD2 (5 bases). Germline-derived CDR1 and CDR2 are MNHNY and SVGAGI (reference sequence). V lost 2 bases, J lost 4 bases, and 11 bases lay in between. The CDR3 is 14 amino acids. CDR3 coding DNA: TGTGCCAGCAGTTACCCCGACCGGGGAGAGACCCAGTACTTC. Translating gives CASSYPDRGETQYF.

Worth noting for this clone: Within the sample, other DNA sequences also encode this same CDR3. V and J are TRBV29-1 and TRBJ2-7; D may be TRBD2 (6 bases). The CDR3 is made up of 13 amino acids. The germline V gene has CDR1 SQVTM and CDR2 ANQGSEA. Trimming took 4 bases from V and 3 from J, leaving 13 bases between them. The CDR3 DNA reads as TGCAGCGTTGCTCGTGGGAGGAGCTACGAGCAGTACTTC. This sequence encodes CSVARGRSYEQYF.

This clone appeared once. This chain uses TRBV7-9 with TRBJ1-6; a possible D gene is TRBD1 (5 bases). V dropped 4 bases and J dropped 10 bases, with 20 bases sitting between them. The CDR3 covers 16 residues. Germline-derived CDR1 and CDR2 are SEHNR and FQNEAQ (reference sequence). The CDR3 DNA sequence: TGTGCCAGCAGCTCGGAAGGGGCCCCCCGGAGGTCACCCCTCCACTTT. Translation: CASSSEGAPRRSPLHF.

The chain has TRBV10-1 and TRBJ2-2; TRBD2 matches 16 bases. This CDR3 spans 18 amino acids. The V and J ends lost 8 bases and 4 bases, in that order; junction bases with no gene match: 10. Germline CDR1 reads WNHNN; CDR2 reads SYGVQD (reference sequence). The DNA for the CDR3 is TGCGCCAGCGGGGGGACTAGCGGGAGGGCCTGGGGCACCGGGGAGCTGTTTTTT. This encodes CASGGTSGRAWGTGELFF.

This CDR3 is CASSQRGGGDTQYF. Here the CDR3 DNA reads TGTGCCAGCAGCCAACGGGGAGGGGGAGATACGCAGTATTTT. The J gene is TRBJ2-3, the V gene TRBV4-2; the D gene is possibly TRBD2 (7 bases). CDR3 length equals 14 residues. Germline CDR1 and CDR2: LGHNA and YNFKEQ. With 2 bases removed from V and 5 bases from J, the gap between germline ends came to 11 bases.

The CDR3 nucleotides read TGTGCCTGGAGTCCGGCGGCTGAAGCTTTCTTT. Amino acids: CAWSPAAEAFF. The chain combines TRBV30 with TRBJ1-1; D is uncertain. The CDR3 consists of 11 residues. With 2 bases removed from V and 6 bases from J, the gap between germline ends came to 7 bases. The germline CDR1 and CDR2 sequences are GTSNPN and SVGIG (reference sequence).

The chain is built from TRBV9 and TRBJ2-3; a possible D gene is TRBD1 (6 bases). CDR1 and CDR2 from the germline V gene are SGDLS and YYNGEE. The length of the CDR3 is 14 residues. V was trimmed by 3 bases and J by 2 bases, leaving 10 bases between them. The CDR3 sequence: CASSAGQHTDTQYF. DNA for the CDR3: TGTGCCAGCAGCGCGGGACAACACACAGATACGCAGTATTTT.

CDR3 region: CASSQRQGRYNEQFF. The CDR3 bases are TGTGCCAGCAGCCAACGTCAGGGTCGCTACAATGAGCAGTTCTTC. The chain joins TRBV14 to TRBJ2-1; a possible D gene is TRBD1 (5 bases). In germline, CDR1 is SGHDN, CDR2 FVKESK. This CDR3 contains 15 residues. Trimming removed 2 bases at V and 3 bases at J, with 11 bases between.

V gene TRBV11-2 combines with J gene TRBJ2-5; 8 positions match TRBD2. This CDR3 comprises 15 residues. Trimming took 5 bases from V and 5 from J; bases not matched to a gene: 10. Germline-derived CDR1 and CDR2 are SGHAT and FQNNGV. The CDR3 DNA reads as TGTGCCAGCAGCCCCCGCGGGAGGTTTCCGGAGACCCAGTACTTC. This gives the protein CASSPRGRFPETQYF.

The genes are TRBV5-1 and TRBJ2-1; 8 bases line up with TRBD2. The CDR3 runs to 14 residues. Per the germline V gene, CDR1 is SGHRS and CDR2 is YFSETQ. J gave up 7 bases and V 7 bases, and 10 bases lay outside the gene matches. CDR3 bases: TGCGCCAGCGGAAAGGCTAGCGGGTTTAATGAGCAGTTCTTC. Protein sequence: CASGKASGFNEQFF.

About this clone: Other DNA sequences in this sample translate to the same CDR3. V usage is TRBV4-1 and J usage is TRBJ2-3; D ambiguous. CDR3 length: 14 residues. Germline CDR1 is MGHRA and CDR2 is YSYEKL. The V end lost 0 bases, the J end lost 1 base, and 5 bases lay between the germline ends. The DNA of the CDR3 is TGCGCCAGCAGCCAAGATGTGGGCACAGATACGCAGTATTTT. Protein sequence: CASSQDVGTDTQYF.

The genes are TRBV11-2 and TRBJ2-7, with 9 bases matching TRBD1. The V segment lost 1 base and the J segment 1 base; nucleotides outside the gene matches: 2. The CDR3 sequence is 15 residues long. Germline V CDR1 and CDR2: SGHAT, FQNNGV. CDR3 region: CASSLGGQGSYEQYF. In nucleotides, the CDR3 is TGTGCCAGCAGCTTAGGGGGACAGGGATCCTACGAGCAGTACTTC.

The CDR3 nucleotides read TGTGCCAGCAGCCACGCGGGACAGGGGACGAATGAGCAGTTCTTC. It translates to CASSHAGQGTNEQFF. The chain is built from TRBV7-8 and TRBJ2-1; 10 nucleotides align to TRBD1. The CDR3 is 15 residues long. Germline V gene lookup returns CDR1 SGHVS and CDR2 FQNEAQ. V lost 5 bases and J lost 7; bases outside the gene matches: 8. The whole variable domain, filled in from reference TRBV7-8 and TRBJ2-1, reads GAGVSQSPRYKVAKRGQDVALRCDPISGHVSLFWYQQALGQGPEFLTYFQNEAQLDKSGLPSDRFFAERPEGSVSTLKIQRTQQEDSAVYLCASSHAGQGTNEQFFGPGTRLTVL.

Turning to this clone: The same CDR3 arises from other DNA sequences in this sample as well. This chain links TRBV6-4 with TRBJ2-1, with D unclear. Germline V gene lookup returns CDR1 MRHNA and CDR2 SNTAGT. Trimming removed 3 bases from V and 0 bases from J, with 9 bases in between. The CDR3 runs 15 residues. This CDR3 reads CASSEGPSSYNEQFF. As DNA, the CDR3 is TGTGCCAGCAGTGAAGGACCAAGCTCCTACAATGAGCAGTTCTTC.

The V gene is TRBV6-4, the J gene TRBJ2-2; 8 bases are a match to TRBD2. V was pared by 4 bases and J by 6 bases, with 4 bases of the junction left unmatched. The CDR3 has 14 amino acids. CDR1 is MRHNA, CDR2 SNTAGT, per germline. CDR3 DNA: TGTGCCAGCAGTGCCCTCGGGGGGGCCGGGGAGCTGTTTTTT. Translated: CASSALGGAGELFF.

The chain has TRBV5-6 and TRBJ2-5; the match to TRBD1 covers 8 bases. The length of the CDR3 is 15 residues. Per germline, CDR1 SGHDT and CDR2 YYEEEE. The V gene end was trimmed by 1 base and the J gene end by 5 bases; junction bases not matched to a gene: 7. CDR3: CASSLIRGREETQYF. The CDR3 nucleotides read TGTGCCAGCAGCTTGATCAGGGGGCGCGAGGAGACCCAGTACTTC.

V is TRBV10-3 and J is TRBJ2-3; D gene ambiguous. Trimming left V 5 bases short and J 2 bases short, with 5 bases between. This CDR3 is built from 12 residues. The germline V gene has CDR1 ENHRY and CDR2 SYGVKD. CDR3 DNA: TGTGCCATCAGTCATGACACAGATACGCAGTATTTT. Protein product: CAISHDTDTQYF.

The chain employs TRBV18 and TRBJ2-6; TRBD2 is a possible D gene (6 bases). Trimming removed 2 bases from V and 0 bases from J, with 26 bases in between. From germline, CDR1 is KGHSH and CDR2 LQKENI. The length of the CDR3 is 22 residues. As DNA, the CDR3 is TGTGCCAGCTCACCAATGTCGGGACTGTTCCTTAATGAAAACTCTGGGGCCAACGTCCTGACTTTC. It yields the protein CASSPMSGLFLNENSGANVLTF.

The chain joins TRBV18 to TRBJ1-4, with TRBD1 as a possible D gene (5 bases). Trimming left V 5 bases short and J 7 bases short, with 11 bases between. This CDR3 is built from 13 residues. In germline, CDR1 is KGHSH, CDR2 LQKENI. In DNA form, the CDR3 reads TGTGCCAGCTCAGAGGCACAGGCTGAAAAACTGTTTTTT. Translating gives CASSEAQAEKLFF.

The chain joins TRBV5-6 to TRBJ1-5, with TRBD1 matching over 7 bases. The CDR3 covers 14 residues. Trimming cost V 2 bases and J 7 bases; bases outside gene matches: 6. Germline V gene sequence: CDR1 SGHDT, CDR2 YYEEEE. CDR3 loop: CASSFGYRGQPQHF. The CDR3 DNA reads TGTGCCAGCAGCTTTGGGTACAGGGGACAGCCCCAGCATTTT.